This TCR beta chain stems from a study of graft-versus-host responses after intestinal transplantation (dated by TCRdb to the early 2020s). Broadly, across the study: The transplants that recipients received were multivisceral, liver-intestinal, or isolated intestinal. Every recipient was given anti-thymocyte globulin induction, then maintenance tacrolimus and steroids for 2 to 4 years. Bulk TCR-beta CDR3 sequencing was used to track graft-versus-host and host-versus-graft alloreactive T cell clones in the graft, circulation and bone marrow after intestinal transplantation. To identify alloreactive clones, pre-transplant mixed lymphocyte reaction products were sequenced and compared with unstimulated pre-transplant donor and recipient T cells. The cohort enrolled 20 to 25 intestinal transplant recipients including one retransplant, and a few patients lacking pretransplant specimens were excluded. Donor T cell macrochimerism was defined as a peak of at least 4% donor T cells among recipient peripheral blood mononuclear cells. Rather than going through the commercial service, samples from three later patients were sequenced in-house on an Illumina MiSeq and processed with MiXCR.

Libraries were constructed by the immunoSEQ multiplex PCR assay. For most patients, genomic DNA was isolated with the Qiagen DNeasy Blood and Tissue Kit and sent frozen to Adaptive Biotechnologies for TCR sequencing. High-throughput TCR-beta CDR3 sequencing of genomic DNA from most patients was performed by Adaptive Biotechnologies. The original pipeline was this. TCR sequencing data were retrieved from Adaptive's ImmunoSEQ software for some 19 patients, whereas a few other patients were processed with MiXCR and VDJtools. CD4 versus CD8 sorting errors were corrected by removing sequences found in both subsets at a frequency ratio below 5:1. Because the origin of CDR3 nucleotide sequences shared between donor and recipient could not be assigned, those sequences were removed. At least 2-fold expansion over unstimulated cells and a minimum CFSE-low frequency of 0.002% (template counts) or 0.001% (read counts) were required for clones to be classified as alloreactive. Mappable clones were those detected in sequenced pre-transplant spleen, lymph node, or MLR CFSE-low populations of the donor or recipient. Cumulative frequency of alloreactive clones was calculated as a percentage of all sequences weighted by copy number. Entries here come from immuneACCESS through TCRdb and include only in-frame sequences with V and J called. Some clones fail to appear in such tables; in the studies checked, an unresolved V gene covers under half of the shortfall, and the cause of the remainder is unknown. That table furnishes V, J and clone size, whereas the DNA furnished D and trimming. The sample contains 98,000 or so clones, roughly 84% of them found a single time. The ten largest clones add up to approximately 0.97% of the sample.

In the case of this clone: Its target antigen remains unknown. Nothing much larger sits one base from this clone, and base qualities are not available.

Study-level results and caveats: GvH clones were detected in recipient bone marrow, and some of these GvH clones were observed earlier in ileal mucosa or blood, consistent with an intestinal mucosal origin. Early after transplant, peak levels of circulating GvH clones were associated with declines in HvG clones. Patients with donor T cell macrochimerism had high GvH to HvG T cell clonal ratios in their allografts. Conclusions were limited by the relatively low number and heterogeneity of intestinal transplant patients.

In the paper's terms, the time point label means: cells obtained before transplantation from donor or recipient. CD3+CD4+ and CD3+CD8+ populations were FACS-sorted from unstimulated pre-transplant donor and recipient cells taken from spleen or lymph nodes. This clonotype was sampled from a human donor who received an intestinal transplant. Sequenced here: unstimulated CD4+ T cells sorted from spleen or lymph node cells, sampled before intestinal transplant.

The CDR3 sequence is CASSLVAGAVGELFF. The sequenced DNA: TGTGCCAGCAGCTTAGTAGCGGGAGCCGTCGGGGAGCTGTTTTTT. The chain is encoded by TRBV11-2 joined to TRBJ2-2, with TRBD2 identical over 9 junction bases. Counted from cysteine to phenylalanine, this CDR3 has 15 amino acids. Only the CDR3 region is kept as DNA, spanning 45 bases read in frame from base 1. V is pruned by 1 base and J by 7 bases, leaving 4 bases of the junction without a gene match. The germline V gene yields SGHAT for CDR1 and FQNNGV for CDR2.